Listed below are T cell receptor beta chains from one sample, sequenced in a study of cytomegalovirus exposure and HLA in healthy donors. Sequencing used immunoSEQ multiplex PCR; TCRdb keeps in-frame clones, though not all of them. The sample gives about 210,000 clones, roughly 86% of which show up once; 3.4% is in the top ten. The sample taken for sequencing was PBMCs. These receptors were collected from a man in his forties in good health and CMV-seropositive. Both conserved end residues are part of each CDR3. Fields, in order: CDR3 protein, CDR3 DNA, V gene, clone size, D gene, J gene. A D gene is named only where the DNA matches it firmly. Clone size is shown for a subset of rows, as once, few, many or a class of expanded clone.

cdr3_aa: CASSFGPLYGYTF; cdr3_nt: TGTGCCAGCAGTTTCGGTCCGCTCTATGGCTACACCTTC; v_call: TRBV27; clone_size: -; d_call: -; j_call: TRBJ1-2
cdr3_aa: CATRTSAGTYEQYF; cdr3_nt: TGTGCCACCCGGACTAGCGCTGGGACCTACGAGCAGTACTTC; v_call: TRBV5-6; clone_size: -; d_call: TRBD2; j_call: TRBJ2-7
cdr3_aa: CSVDTLGLAGDTQETQYF; cdr3_nt: TGCAGCGTTGACACGCTTGGACTAGCGGGCGACACCCAAGAGACCCAGTACTTC; v_call: TRBV29-1; clone_size: -; d_call: TRBD2; j_call: TRBJ2-5
cdr3_aa: CASSDVRVRGGRYEQYF; cdr3_nt: TGTGCCAGCAGTGATGTCAGGGTACGAGGGGGCCGTTACGAGCAGTACTTC; v_call: TRBV2; clone_size: -; d_call: TRBD1; j_call: TRBJ2-7
cdr3_aa: CASRSGGRSYNEQFF; cdr3_nt: TGTGCCAGCAGGAGCGGGGGCCGCTCCTACAATGAGCAGTTCTTC; v_call: TRBV6-1; clone_size: -; d_call: TRBD2; j_call: TRBJ2-1
cdr3_aa: CASSQPGLAGDEQFF; cdr3_nt: TGTGCCAGCAGCCAACCGGGACTAGCGGGAGATGAGCAGTTCTTC; v_call: TRBV6-1; clone_size: -; d_call: TRBD2; j_call: TRBJ2-1
cdr3_aa: CASSHPDRESQETQYF; cdr3_nt: TGCGCCAGCAGCCACCCGGACAGGGAGAGCCAAGAGACCCAGTACTTC; v_call: TRBV5-1; clone_size: once; d_call: TRBD1; j_call: TRBJ2-5
cdr3_aa: CASSLGQHNSPLHF; cdr3_nt: TGTGCCAGCAGCTTGGGACAGCATAATTCACCCCTCCACTTT; v_call: TRBV11-2; clone_size: -; d_call: TRBD1; j_call: TRBJ1-6
cdr3_aa: CASSSKREQYF; cdr3_nt: TGTGCCAGCAGCTCTAAGCGCGAGCAGTACTTC; v_call: TRBV7-2; clone_size: -; d_call: -; j_call: TRBJ2-7
cdr3_aa: CASSEWRGPGNTIYF; cdr3_nt: TGTGCCAGCAGTGAATGGCGGGGGCCTGGAAACACCATATATTTT; v_call: TRBV25-1; clone_size: -; d_call: -; j_call: TRBJ1-3
cdr3_aa: CASSWGTSGAQETQYF; cdr3_nt: TGCGCCAGCAGCTGGGGGACTAGCGGGGCGCAAGAGACCCAGTACTTC; v_call: TRBV5-1; clone_size: once; d_call: TRBD2; j_call: TRBJ2-5
cdr3_aa: CASSTPEGKGAYNEQFF; cdr3_nt: TGTGCCAGCAGCACCCCCGAGGGGAAGGGGGCCTACAATGAGCAGTTCTTC; v_call: TRBV7-9; clone_size: -; d_call: -; j_call: TRBJ2-1
cdr3_aa: CASSPTGVSNYGYTF; cdr3_nt: TGTGCCAGCTCCCCAACAGGGGTCTCGAACTATGGCTACACCTTC; v_call: TRBV18; clone_size: -; d_call: TRBD1; j_call: TRBJ1-2
cdr3_aa: CASSLGVPQYTF; cdr3_nt: TGTGCCAGCAGTTTAGGGGTCCCGCAGTACACCTTC; v_call: TRBV6-6; clone_size: -; d_call: -; j_call: TRBJ1-2
cdr3_aa: CAWTRAYEQYF; cdr3_nt: TGTGCCTGGACGAGGGCCTACGAGCAGTACTTC; v_call: TRBV30; clone_size: -; d_call: -; j_call: TRBJ2-7
cdr3_aa: CASSSIPIAGRNNEQFF; cdr3_nt: TGTGCCAGCAGCTCAATACCTATAGCGGGACGCAACAATGAGCAGTTCTTC; v_call: TRBV7-9; clone_size: -; d_call: TRBD2; j_call: TRBJ2-1
cdr3_aa: CASKARSGNTIYF; cdr3_nt: TGTGCCAGCAAAGCGCGCTCTGGAAACACCATATATTTT; v_call: TRBV6-6; clone_size: -; d_call: -; j_call: TRBJ1-3
cdr3_aa: CASSLASDNEQFF; cdr3_nt: TGTGCCAGCAGCTTAGCTTCGGACAATGAGCAGTTCTTC; v_call: TRBV7-3; clone_size: -; d_call: -; j_call: TRBJ2-1
cdr3_aa: CASRQLAGAFEQFF; cdr3_nt: TGTGCCAGCAGGCAACTAGCGGGAGCCTTTGAGCAGTTCTTC; v_call: TRBV28; clone_size: -; d_call: TRBD2; j_call: TRBJ2-1
cdr3_aa: CASSYSSGSKYTGELFF; cdr3_nt: TGTGCCAGCAGTTACTCGAGTGGGAGTAAATACACCGGGGAGCTGTTTTTT; v_call: TRBV6-7; clone_size: -; d_call: -; j_call: TRBJ2-2
cdr3_aa: CASSRTGGESPLHF; cdr3_nt: TGTGCCAGTAGTCGAACAGGGGGCGAATCACCCCTCCACTTT; v_call: TRBV19; clone_size: -; d_call: TRBD1; j_call: TRBJ1-6
cdr3_aa: CASSRQDAGSTDTQYF; cdr3_nt: TGTGCCAGCAGTCGCCAAGATGCGGGCAGCACAGATACGCAGTATTTT; v_call: TRBV7-2; clone_size: -; d_call: -; j_call: TRBJ2-3
cdr3_aa: CASTAGGLNYEQYF; cdr3_nt: TGTGCCAGCACCGCGGGGGGGCTGAACTACGAGCAGTACTTC; v_call: TRBV5-5; clone_size: -; d_call: TRBD2; j_call: TRBJ2-7
cdr3_aa: CASSTTVSTYGYTF; cdr3_nt: TGCGCCAGCAGCACGACAGTTTCAACCTATGGTTACACCTTC; v_call: TRBV5-1; clone_size: -; d_call: -; j_call: TRBJ1-2
cdr3_aa: CASSYDDRVTGELFF; cdr3_nt: TGTGCCAGCAGTTACGACGACAGGGTTACCGGGGAGCTGTTTTTT; v_call: TRBV6-5; clone_size: -; d_call: TRBD1; j_call: TRBJ2-2
cdr3_aa: CASSEVAGLSHEQYF; cdr3_nt: TGTGCCAGCAGTGAAGTGGCAGGGCTCTCCCACGAGCAGTACTTC; v_call: TRBV6-1; clone_size: once; d_call: -; j_call: TRBJ2-7
cdr3_aa: CAYGQGQRNSPLHF; cdr3_nt: TGTGCCTACGGGCAGGGACAGCGCAATTCACCCCTCCACTTT; v_call: TRBV2; clone_size: -; d_call: TRBD1; j_call: TRBJ1-6
cdr3_aa: CASTPSTASNTGELFF; cdr3_nt: TGTGCCAGTACTCCATCGACAGCCTCGAACACCGGGGAGCTGTTTTTT; v_call: TRBV19; clone_size: -; d_call: -; j_call: TRBJ2-2
cdr3_aa: CASSEYAAVSGGYTF; cdr3_nt: TGTGCCAGCAGTGAATATGCGGCAGTCTCGGGTGGCTACACCTTC; v_call: TRBV25-1; clone_size: once; d_call: -; j_call: TRBJ1-2
cdr3_aa: CASSFPGVYEQYF; cdr3_nt: TGTGCCAGCAGCTTTCCAGGGGTGTACGAGCAGTACTTC; v_call: TRBV5-4; clone_size: few; d_call: -; j_call: TRBJ2-7
cdr3_aa: CASSPGGKGTEAFF; cdr3_nt: TGTGCCAGCTCTCCCGGGGGGAAGGGAACTGAAGCTTTCTTT; v_call: TRBV7-2; clone_size: -; d_call: -; j_call: TRBJ1-1
cdr3_aa: CASSFRGRAGYEQYF; cdr3_nt: TGTGCCAGCAGCTTCAGGGGGCGGGCGGGCTACGAGCAGTACTTC; v_call: TRBV7-2; clone_size: -; d_call: TRBD1; j_call: TRBJ2-7
cdr3_aa: CASSYGGGADTQYF; cdr3_nt: TGTGCCAGCAGTTACGGCGGGGGCGCAGATACGCAGTATTTT; v_call: TRBV6-5; clone_size: few; d_call: -; j_call: TRBJ2-3
cdr3_aa: CASSPRTGGKGYTF; cdr3_nt: TGTGCCAGTAGTCCCCGGACAGGGGGCAAAGGCTACACCTTC; v_call: TRBV19; clone_size: -; d_call: TRBD1; j_call: TRBJ1-2
cdr3_aa: CASSYSRLDSGEQYF; cdr3_nt: TGTGCCAGCAGTTACTCAAGACTAGACTCCGGCGAGCAGTACTTC; v_call: TRBV6-5; clone_size: -; d_call: -; j_call: TRBJ2-7
cdr3_aa: CASSPRRETQYF; cdr3_nt: TGTGCCAGCAGCCCCCGTCGGGAGACCCAGTACTTC; v_call: TRBV6-5; clone_size: -; d_call: -; j_call: TRBJ2-5
cdr3_aa: CACGQASSYEQYF; cdr3_nt: TGTGCGTGCGGGCAGGCGAGCTCCTACGAGCAGTACTTC; v_call: TRBV30; clone_size: -; d_call: -; j_call: TRBJ2-7
cdr3_aa: CASSHPTSGSRYEQYF; cdr3_nt: TGTGCCAGCAGCCATCCCACTAGCGGGAGTCGTTACGAGCAGTACTTC; v_call: TRBV4-2; clone_size: -; d_call: TRBD2; j_call: TRBJ2-7
cdr3_aa: CASSFGTGEVEQYF; cdr3_nt: TGCGCCAGCAGCTTCGGGACAGGGGAAGTGGAGCAGTACTTC; v_call: TRBV5-1; clone_size: once; d_call: TRBD1; j_call: TRBJ2-7
cdr3_aa: CASSQSREQYF; cdr3_nt: TGTGCCAGCAGCCAATCACGGGAGCAGTACTTC; v_call: TRBV7-2; clone_size: -; d_call: -; j_call: TRBJ2-5